These 3 T cell receptor beta chains were sequenced from one sample in a study of shared clonotypes between healthy human individuals (dated by TCRdb to between 2020 and 2021). To prepare the library, the immunoSEQ multiplex PCR assay was applied. Drawn from immuneACCESS, this table holds only the in-frame rearrangements with V and J called that TCRdb kept. Clones are partly lost; checked studies trace under half to an unresolved V gene and leave the rest unexplained. The table for this sample lists 2 million to 2.5 million clones; approximately 96% of them were counted only once. About 0.13% of the sample rests with the top ten. The specimen was naive CD4+ T cells sorted from blood. The sample's cell subset or site, from its label and the paper: CD45RA+ positively selected. The receptors originated from a young man in good health.

The chain combines TRBV28 with TRBJ2-2; 11 bases are shared with TRBD1. CDR1 is MDHEN, CDR2 SYDVKM, per germline. This CDR3 is 17 amino acids long. Germline trimming cut 1 base from V and 4 bases from J; bases unmatched to any gene: 5. The CDR3: CASSLFLGTGGTGELFF. The CDR3 DNA reads as TGTGCCAGCAGTTTATTTTTAGGGACAGGGGGCACCGGGGAGCTGTTTTTT.

The rearrangement uses TRBV2 and TRBJ1-2; 9 bases agree with TRBD1. Germline loops: CDR1 SNHLY, CDR2 FYNNEI. V was pared by 2 bases and J by 1 base, with 8 bases of the junction left unmatched. The CDR3 runs 17 residues. This CDR3 reads CASSEPGTGTGNYGYTF. Written as DNA, the CDR3 is TGTGCCAGCAGTGAACCTGGGACAGGGACCGGTAACTATGGCTACACCTTC. The whole variable domain, remainder taken from reference TRBV2 and TRBJ1-2, is EPEVTQTPSHQVTQMGQEVILRCVPISNHLYFYWYRQILGQKVEFLVSFYNNEISEKSEIFDDQFSVERPDGSNFTLKIRSTKLEDSAMYFCASSEPGTGTGNYGYTFGSGTRLTVV.

CDR3 in DNA: TGTGCCAGCAGCCTCCGAACGGGTCGAGGGGGCTATGGCTACACCTTC. This encodes CASSLRTGRGGYGYTF. The chain combines TRBV11-2 with TRBJ1-2; D perhaps matches TRBD1 (6 bases). The CDR3 length is 16 residues. The V end lost 5 bases, the J end lost 4 bases, and 20 bases lay between the germline ends. In germline, CDR1 is SGHAT, CDR2 FQNNGV.